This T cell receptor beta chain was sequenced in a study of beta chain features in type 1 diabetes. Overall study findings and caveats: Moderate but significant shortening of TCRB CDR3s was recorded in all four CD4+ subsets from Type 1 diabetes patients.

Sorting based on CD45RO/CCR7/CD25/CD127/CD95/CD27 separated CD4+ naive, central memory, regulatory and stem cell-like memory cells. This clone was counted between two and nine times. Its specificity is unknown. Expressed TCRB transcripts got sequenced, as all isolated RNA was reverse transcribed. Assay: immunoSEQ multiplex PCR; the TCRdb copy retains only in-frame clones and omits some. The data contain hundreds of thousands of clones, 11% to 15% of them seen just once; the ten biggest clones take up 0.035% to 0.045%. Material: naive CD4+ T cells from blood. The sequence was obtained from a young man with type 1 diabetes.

CDR3 protein: CASSIPGFPNVLTF. CDR3 sequence (DNA): TGTGCCAGCAGCATACCAGGGTTTCCCAACGTCCTGACTTTC. This sequence joins TRBV7-2 and TRBJ2-6, with a possible D match to TRBD1 (5 bases). CDR1 SGHTA and CDR2 FQGNSA come from the germline V gene. This CDR3 is 14 amino acids long. Trimming shortened V by 5 bases and J by 8 bases, and 13 bases separated the two germline ends.